Presented here are 13 T cell receptor beta chains from one specimen sequenced in a study of T cell responses to AZD1222 COVID-19 vaccine. TCRdb's copy holds only in-frame clones and misses some; the assay was immunoSEQ multiplex PCR. The sample contains 110,000 to 150,000 clones, over 85% of which appear only once. Here the sequenced sample was peripheral blood, taken on day 0 of AZD1222 vaccination. These receptors came from an adult in good health.

CDR3 DNA sequence: TGTGCCAGCAGTTGGTTTAAAGATAGCAATCAGCCCCAGCATTTT. The encoded protein is CASSWFKDSNQPQHF. The rearrangement links TRBV28 to TRBJ1-5, with no clear D. Germline assignment: CDR1 MDHEN and CDR2 SYDVKM. The CDR3 contains 15 residues. The ends were cut back, 4 bases at V and 0 bases at J, with 10 bases in the middle. The full variable domain, with the rest looked up from reference TRBV28 and TRBJ1-5, is DVKVTQSSRYLVKRTGEKVFLECVQDMDHENMFWYRQDPGLGLRLIYFSYDVKMKEKGDIPEGYSVSREKKERFSLILESASTNQTSMYLCASSWFKDSNQPQHFGDGTRLSIL.

The CDR3 sequence is CASSFSLPEMNTEAFF. DNA for the CDR3: TGTGCCAGCAGTTTTTCCCTACCTGAAATGAACACTGAAGCTTTCTTT. This sequence joins TRBV6-5 and TRBJ1-1, with unresolved D. Germline values: CDR1 MNHEY, CDR2 SVGAGI. Trimming removed 4 bases at V and 0 bases at J, with 15 bases between. CDR3 length: 16 amino acids.

V and J are TRBV10-2 and TRBJ1-1; weak D call: TRBD1 (6 bases). The germline V gene encodes CDR1 WSHSY and CDR2 SAAADI. Trimming took 0 bases from V and 1 from J, leaving 15 bases between them. This CDR3 comprises 17 residues. The CDR3 loop is CASSESDSFLTNTEAFF. In DNA, the CDR3 is TGCGCCAGCAGTGAGTCGGACAGTTTCCTGACGAACACTGAAGCTTTCTTT.

The chain links TRBV6-1 to TRBJ2-2, with a possible D match to TRBD1 (6 bases). Germline assignment: CDR1 MNHNS and CDR2 SASEGT. This CDR3 spans 16 amino acids. V was cut by 2 bases and J by 3 bases, with 13 bases left in between. In DNA, the CDR3 is TGTGCCAGCAGTGAAAGCAGGGGATTAGACACCGGGGAGCTGTTTTTT. This codes for CASSESRGLDTGELFF.

The chain links TRBV6-5 to TRBJ1-1, with TRBD1 identical over 8 bases. The germline V gene has CDR1 MNHEY and CDR2 SVGAGI. The CDR3 loop spans 14 amino acids. V lost 6 bases to trimming and J lost 0 bases; unmatched junction nucleotides: 3. CDR3 sequence reads: CASRQGGLNTEAFF. The CDR3 bases are TGTGCCAGCAGACAGGGGGGGCTGAACACTGAAGCTTTCTTT.

This clone turned up a few times. This chain connects TRBV5-1 to TRBJ1-4, with unresolved D. This CDR3 has 15 amino acids. V gave up 4 bases and J gave up 3 bases, with 13 bases separating them. CDR1 is SGHRS and CDR2 is YFSETQ in the germline V gene. The CDR3 is CASSVSNLPNEKLFF. CDR3 in DNA: TGCGCCAGCAGCGTGTCTAATCTGCCTAATGAAAAACTGTTTTTT.

This chain uses TRBV28 with TRBJ1-2; D is unclear. V lost 6 bases and J lost 5, with 16 bases in between. There are 14 residues in the CDR3. Germline V gene data show CDR1 as MDHEN and CDR2 as SYDVKM. CDR3 DNA: TGTGCCAGCAGCGAGTCGGGGAAAAAATATGGCTACACCTTC. Translating it yields CASSESGKKYGYTF.

This rearrangement joins TRBV18 to TRBJ2-7; 7 nucleotides match TRBD1. Germline lookup yields CDR1 KGHSH and CDR2 LQKENI. The CDR3 consists of 15 residues. The trim removed 3 bases at V and 7 bases at J, leaving 12 bases unmatched. CDR3 bases: TGTGCCAGCTCACCTAGGGCAGGGGGTATGTTGGAGCAGTACTTC. Its translation is CASSPRAGGMLEQYF.

V gene TRBV4-2 combines with J gene TRBJ2-1; 8 bases map to TRBD2. CDR3 length equals 15 residues. The ends lost 0 bases at V and 7 bases at J; junction bases unmatched: 5. Germline lookup yields CDR1 LGHNA and CDR2 YNFKEQ. The CDR3 DNA is TGTGCCAGCAGCCAAGATAGCGGGAATGGTAATGAGCAGTTCTTC. Its protein is CASSQDSGNGNEQFF.

J is TRBJ1-2 and V is TRBV28, with 7 bases identical to TRBD1. The germline CDR1 and CDR2 sequences are MDHEN and SYDVKM. The CDR3 loop spans 15 amino acids. V lost 2 bases to trimming and J lost 8 bases; unmatched junction nucleotides: 11. Here the CDR3 reads CASSLPKGARWGYTF. CDR3 nucleotide sequence: TGTGCCAGCAGTTTACCCAAGGGGGCTCGGTGGGGCTACACCTTC.

The genes are TRBV10-3 and TRBJ2-3; a weak D match, TRBD2 (5 bases). This CDR3 comprises 15 residues. The germline gives CDR1 ENHRY, CDR2 SYGVKD. V lost 6 bases and J lost 0, with 13 bases in between. The CDR3 nucleotides are TGTGCCATCAGAGGTGAGCGGAGTAGCACAGATACGCAGTATTTT. It translates to CAIRGERSSTDTQYF.

This clone appeared a single time. The rearrangement joins TRBV10-3 to TRBJ1-4; D is ambiguous. V lost 8 bases to trimming and J lost 7 bases, with 14 bases between them. The CDR3 is 13 amino acids. Germline assignment: CDR1 ENHRY and CDR2 SYGVKD. DNA for the CDR3: TGTGCCATCGGCCAGGATTGGGGTGAAAAACTGTTTTTT. Residues: CAIGQDWGEKLFF.

The chain joins TRBV27 to TRBJ1-2, with D uncertain. This CDR3 region has 16 residues. The V end lost 3 bases, the J end lost 4 bases, and 18 bases lay between the germline ends. Germline loops: CDR1 MNHEY, CDR2 SMNVEV (reference sequence). The CDR3 protein is CASSFTGSHTSYGYTF. As DNA, the CDR3 is TGTGCCAGCAGTTTTACCGGGAGCCATACAAGCTATGGCTACACCTTC.